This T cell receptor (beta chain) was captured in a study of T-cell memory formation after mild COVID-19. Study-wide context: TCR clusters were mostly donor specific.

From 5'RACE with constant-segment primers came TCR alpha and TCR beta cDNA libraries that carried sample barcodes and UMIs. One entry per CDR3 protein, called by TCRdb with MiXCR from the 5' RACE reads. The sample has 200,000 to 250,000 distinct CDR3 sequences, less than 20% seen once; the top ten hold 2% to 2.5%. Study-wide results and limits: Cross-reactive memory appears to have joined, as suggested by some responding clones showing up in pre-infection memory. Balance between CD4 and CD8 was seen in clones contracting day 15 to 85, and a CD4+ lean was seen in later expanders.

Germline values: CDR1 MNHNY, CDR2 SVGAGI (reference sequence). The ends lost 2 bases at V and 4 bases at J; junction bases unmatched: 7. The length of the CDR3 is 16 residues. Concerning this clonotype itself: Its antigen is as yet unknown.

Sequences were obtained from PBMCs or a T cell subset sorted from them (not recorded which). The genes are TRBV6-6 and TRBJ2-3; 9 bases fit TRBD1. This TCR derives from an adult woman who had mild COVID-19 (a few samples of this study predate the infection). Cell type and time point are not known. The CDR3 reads CASSYTGTGRPDTQYF. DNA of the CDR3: TGTGCCAGCAGTTACACCGGGACAGGGAGACCAGATACGCAGTATTTT.